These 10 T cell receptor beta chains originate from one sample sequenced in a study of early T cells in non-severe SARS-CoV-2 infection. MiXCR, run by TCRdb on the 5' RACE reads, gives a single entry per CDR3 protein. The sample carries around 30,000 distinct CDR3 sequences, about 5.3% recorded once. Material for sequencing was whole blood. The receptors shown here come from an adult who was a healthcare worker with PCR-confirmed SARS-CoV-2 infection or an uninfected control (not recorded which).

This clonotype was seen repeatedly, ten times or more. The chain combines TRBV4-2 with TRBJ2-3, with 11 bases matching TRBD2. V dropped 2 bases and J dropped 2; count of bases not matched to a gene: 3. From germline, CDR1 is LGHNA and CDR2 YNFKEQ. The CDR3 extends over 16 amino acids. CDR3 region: CASSQLAGGLTDTQYF. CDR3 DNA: TGTGCCAGCAGCCAATTAGCGGGAGGGCTCACAGATACGCAGTATTTT.

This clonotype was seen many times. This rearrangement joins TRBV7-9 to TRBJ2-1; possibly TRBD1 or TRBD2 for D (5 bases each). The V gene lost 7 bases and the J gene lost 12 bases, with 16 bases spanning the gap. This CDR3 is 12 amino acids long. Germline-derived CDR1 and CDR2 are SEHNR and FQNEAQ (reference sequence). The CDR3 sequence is CASTGDRLGQFF. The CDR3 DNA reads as TGTGCCAGCACCGGGGACCGTTTAGGGCAGTTCTTC.

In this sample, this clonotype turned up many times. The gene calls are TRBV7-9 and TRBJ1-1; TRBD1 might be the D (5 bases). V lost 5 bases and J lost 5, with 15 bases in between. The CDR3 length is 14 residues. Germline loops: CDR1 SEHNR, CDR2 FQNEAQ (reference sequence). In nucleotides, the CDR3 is TGTGCCAGCAGCCCCCTAGGCAGGGTGACTGAAGCTTTCTTT. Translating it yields CASSPLGRVTEAFF. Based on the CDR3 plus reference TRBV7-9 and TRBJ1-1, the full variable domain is DTGVSQNPRHKITKRGQNVTFRCDPISEHNRLYWYRQTLGQGPEFLTYFQNEAQLEKSRLLSDRFSAERPKGSFSTLEIQRTEQGDSAMYLCASSPLGRVTEAFFGQGTRLTVV.

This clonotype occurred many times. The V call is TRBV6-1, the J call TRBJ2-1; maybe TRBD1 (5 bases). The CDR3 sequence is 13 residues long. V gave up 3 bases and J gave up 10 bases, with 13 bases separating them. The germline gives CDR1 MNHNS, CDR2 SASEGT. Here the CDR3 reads CASSEGPESEQFF. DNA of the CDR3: TGTGCCAGCAGTGAGGGGCCGGAATCGGAGCAGTTCTTC.

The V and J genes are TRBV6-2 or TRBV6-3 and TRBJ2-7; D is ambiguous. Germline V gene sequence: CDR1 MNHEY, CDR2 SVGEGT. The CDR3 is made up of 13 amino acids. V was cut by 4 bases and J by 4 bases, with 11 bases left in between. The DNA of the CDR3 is TGTGCCAGCAGTTTACGGGCGGTGTACGAGCAGTACTTC. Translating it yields CASSLRAVYEQYF.

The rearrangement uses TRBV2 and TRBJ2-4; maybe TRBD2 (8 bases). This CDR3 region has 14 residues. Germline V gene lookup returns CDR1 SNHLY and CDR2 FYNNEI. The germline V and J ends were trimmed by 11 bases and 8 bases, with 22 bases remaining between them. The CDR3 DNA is TGTGCCGCACAAAGGAATAGCGGGACAGACATTCAGTACTTC. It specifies CAAQRNSGTDIQYF.

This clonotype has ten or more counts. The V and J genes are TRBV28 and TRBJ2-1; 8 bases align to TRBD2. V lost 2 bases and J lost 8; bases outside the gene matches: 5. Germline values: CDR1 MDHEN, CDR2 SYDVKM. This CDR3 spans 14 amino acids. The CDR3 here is CASSLSGGRDEQFF. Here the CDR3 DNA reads TGTGCCAGCAGTTTAAGCGGGGGTAGGGATGAGCAGTTCTTC.

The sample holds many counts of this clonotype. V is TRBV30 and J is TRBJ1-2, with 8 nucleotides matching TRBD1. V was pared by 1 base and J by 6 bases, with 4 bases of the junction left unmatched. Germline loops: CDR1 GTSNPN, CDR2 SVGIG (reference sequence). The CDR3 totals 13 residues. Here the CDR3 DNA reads TGTGCCTGGAGTGCCGACAGGGGCAATGGCTACACCTTC. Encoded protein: CAWSADRGNGYTF.

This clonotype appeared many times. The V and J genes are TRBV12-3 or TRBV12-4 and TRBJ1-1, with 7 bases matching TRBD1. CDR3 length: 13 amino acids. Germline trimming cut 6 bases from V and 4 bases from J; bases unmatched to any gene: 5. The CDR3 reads CASRQGWATEAFF. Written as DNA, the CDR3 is TGTGCCAGCAGACAGGGGTGGGCCACTGAAGCTTTCTTT.

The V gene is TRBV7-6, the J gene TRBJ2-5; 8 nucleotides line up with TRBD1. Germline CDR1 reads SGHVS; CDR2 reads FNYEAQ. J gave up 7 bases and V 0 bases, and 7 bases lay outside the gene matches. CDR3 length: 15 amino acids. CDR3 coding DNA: TGTGCCAGCAGCTTAGCGTCAGGGGGCGCGGGGACCCAGTACTTC. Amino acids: CASSLASGGAGTQYF.